These 10 T cell receptor beta chains were all obtained from the same sample, sequenced in a study of blood T cells in healthy people across ages. Combining a sample-barcoded 5' primer with a J-beta primer mix, a second PCR ran for roughly 6 to 12 cycles. TCRdb processed the 5' RACE reads anew with MiXCR; each CDR3 protein has one entry. The table includes under 800,000 distinct CDR3 sequences, roughly 45% detected once. The sample comprised blood. The receptor source for this set is a woman between 55 and 75 years old in good health.

V gene TRBV25-1 combines with J gene TRBJ2-7; no definite D call. The germline V gene encodes CDR1 MGHDK and CDR2 SYGVNS. The CDR3 length is 11 residues. V lost 7 bases to trimming and J lost 5 bases, with 9 bases between them. CDR3 region: CASKRGNEQYF. DNA of the CDR3: TGTGCCAGCAAGAGAGGAAACGAGCAGTACTTC.

V usage is TRBV5-1 and J usage is TRBJ1-4; maybe TRBD1 (5 bases). Germline V lookup: CDR1 SGHRS, CDR2 YFSETQ. The CDR3 runs 17 residues. Trimming shortened V by 3 bases and J by 5 bases, and 20 bases separated the two germline ends. CDR3 sequence (DNA): TGCGCCAGCAGCTGGGGGGGACGGAGAATCTTAAATGAAAAACTGTTTTTT. Amino acids: CASSWGGRRILNEKLFF.

This clonotype was observed a handful of times. V gene TRBV28 combines with J gene TRBJ2-7; the D gene is possibly TRBD1 (8 bases). CDR3 length: 18 amino acids. Germline V CDR1 and CDR2: MDHEN, SYDVKM. The ends were cut back, 5 bases at V and 0 bases at J, with 23 bases in the middle. The CDR3 sequence: CASSPRTGRGLSSYEQYF. CDR3 bases: TGTGCCAGCAGTCCTCGGACAGGGCGGGGACTAAGCTCCTACGAGCAGTACTTC. The variable domain in full, with the rest retrieved from reference TRBV28 and TRBJ2-7, is DVKVTQSSRYLVKRTGEKVFLECVQDMDHENMFWYRQDPGLGLRLIYFSYDVKMKEKGDIPEGYSVSREKKERFSLILESASTNQTSMYLCASSPRTGRGLSSYEQYFGPGTRLTVT.

This rearrangement joins TRBV5-1 to TRBJ2-5, with TRBD2 matching over 7 bases. In germline, CDR1 is SGHRS, CDR2 YFSETQ. CDR3 size: 14 residues. V shed 4 bases and J 11 bases; nucleotides not matched to a gene: 14. The DNA of the CDR3 is TGCGCCAGCAGCCCCATAGCGGGCCAGGAGGAGCAGTACTTC. This sequence encodes CASSPIAGQEEQYF.

This chain links TRBV20-1 with TRBJ2-7; 14 nucleotides align to TRBD2. The CDR3 loop spans 15 amino acids. From germline, CDR1 is DFQATT and CDR2 SNEGSKA (reference sequence). V was pared by 4 bases and J by 3 bases, with 5 bases of the junction left unmatched. The CDR3 bases are TGCAGTGCTAAAAAAGGGACTAGCGGGAGCTACGAGCAGTACTTC. It translates to CSAKKGTSGSYEQYF.

The V gene is TRBV27, the J gene TRBJ2-1; maybe TRBD1 (6 bases). The J call may not be correct, given that the DNA end is closer to TRBJ2-7. Germline V lookup: CDR1 MNHEY, CDR2 SMNVEV (reference sequence). The CDR3 length is 15 residues. For the CDR3, the DNA is TGTGCCAGTCATGCCCCCGGGACAAACTACAATGAGCAGTACTTC. Amino acid sequence: CASHAPGTNYNEQYF.

This clonotype turned up a few times. The chain has TRBV11-2 and TRBJ2-7; 8 nucleotides match TRBD2. Losses at the gene ends were 5 bases for V and 4 bases for J; bases not matched to a gene: 10. This CDR3 spans 15 amino acids. The germline gives CDR1 SGHAT, CDR2 FQNNGV. CDR3 region: CASSPEGTSGYEQYF. The CDR3 bases are TGTGCCAGCAGCCCGGAGGGCACTAGCGGTTACGAGCAGTACTTC.

This clonotype has more than one count but fewer than ten. J is TRBJ1-1 and V is TRBV10-3; no definite D call. The CDR3 loop spans 13 amino acids. V lost 3 bases and J 4 bases, leaving 9 bases between the germline ends. Germline V CDR1 and CDR2: ENHRY, SYGVKD. CDR3 nucleotides: TGTGCCATCAGTGACCTGGACGGCACTGAAGCTTTCTTT. This translates into CAISDLDGTEAFF.

Here the CDR3 DNA reads TGTGCCAGCAGCGTGGGATTTGGGGGGCTCGATACGCAGTATTTT. As protein: CASSVGFGGLDTQYF. The chain links TRBV9 to TRBJ2-3; D possibly matches TRBD1 or TRBD2 (6 bases each). This CDR3 region has 15 residues. Trimming took 2 bases from V and 6 from J, leaving 16 bases between them. Per the germline V gene, CDR1 is SGDLS and CDR2 is YYNGEE. Based on the CDR3 plus reference TRBV9 and TRBJ2-3, the full variable domain is DSGVTQTPKHLITATGQRVTLRCSPRSGDLSVYWYQQSLDQGLQFLIQYYNGEERAKGNILERFSAQQFPDLHSELNLSSLELGDSALYFCASSVGFGGLDTQYFGPGTRLTVL.

To note about this clonotype: Being one base from a much bigger clone, this may be a read error. The chain joins TRBV6-2 or TRBV6-3 to TRBJ2-5; a weak D match, TRBD2 (5 bases). V was shortened by 7 bases and J by 13 bases, with 22 bases between the two germline ends. Germline V CDR1 and CDR2: MNHEY, SVGEGT. The CDR3 loop spans 13 amino acids. Written as DNA, the CDR3 is TGTGCCAGCATACGGGATTCACCCTACGAGCGGTACTTC. It encodes CASIRDSPYERYF.